The sequence of this TCR beta chain was determined in a study of shared clonotypes between healthy human individuals (dated by TCRdb to the early 2020s). Study-level background: The cohort included three men and two women between 18 and 49 years of age. Per donor, three plates each were used for CD4 naive and CD4 memory, two for CD8 naive, and one for CD8 memory. The study deeply sequenced blood TCR repertoires of about 5 healthy adults to estimate repertoire size and the extent of clonotype sharing between individuals. To increase sequencing depth and limit assay-specific biases, different laboratories used diverse techniques to prepare libraries and sequence TCR repertoires. Per donor, leukapheresis produced somewhere between about 0.94 and 9.5 billion PBMCs.

This clone was detected once. There is no known antigen for this receptor. No base-level quality is on record; no much larger clone is a single base apart. V is trimmed back by 1 base and J by 2 bases, and the junction contains 7 bases that no gene match accounts for. From the cysteine through the phenylalanine, the CDR3 covers 16 amino acids. The DNA shown is the 48-base CDR3, in frame from base 1. The germline V gene supplies CDR1 SGHRS and CDR2 YFSETQ. Using the deep immunoSEQ assay, multiplex PCR amplified TCR CDR3 regions from genomic DNA. Extracted genomic DNA from each cell subset was distributed evenly across all wells of several immunoSEQ 96-well plates, and each plate was treated as a replicate. For sorted subsets, roughly 0.2 ug genomic DNA, equal to 30,000 or so T cell genomes, was loaded into each replicate PCR. The purified libraries were quantified using a Qubit 3.0 fluorometer, sized with a Bioanalyzer 2100, and then quantified again using the KAPA Library Quantification kit. Every immunoSEQ 96-well plate was sequenced on a separate single-read 150-cycle Illumina NextSeq 550 flow cell. Under the source paper's analysis protocol: Because the immunoSEQ output included only junctional sequences and no quality scores, the filtering could not be the same as the filtering used for full-length reads. To assign V/J genes and CDR3, sequences were annotated against IMGT germline references using PyIR, a Python wrapper for IgBLAST v1.9. Reads were removed for weak V/J assignments (E-value above 1e-6), missing CDR3, stop codons, out-of-frame junctions, or ambiguous translated residues. V3J clonotypes were defined as sequences sharing the same inferred V gene, J gene, and CDR3 amino acid sequence. Percentage overlap between repertoires was calculated by dividing the number of shared unique clonotypes by the size of the smaller repertoire. Richness of each repertoire was evaluated using RTK rarefaction, the Chao1 estimator, and Recon v2.1 estimates of unobserved clonotypes. Generation probabilities were computed with OLGA for all TCRbeta clonotypes obtained by the gDNA method from several donors. TCRdb limited this immuneACCESS table to in-frame rearrangements with V and J called. A share of clones is missing; checked studies link under half to unresolved V genes, and the rest is unexplained. D and trimming were read from the DNA, whereas the V and J calls and clone size are those reported in that table. Recorded for this sample are 2,500,000 or so clones; over 85% of them occurred a single time. The ten largest clonotypes hold roughly 0.39% of the sample.

Findings and caveats that apply to the study as a whole: Because the study included a small number of donors, the genetic and exposure-history diversity represented was limited. Only blood was sampled, and tissue TCR repertoires likely differ from those in blood. Estimated clonotype richness was generally larger for naive than for memory subsets. Pairwise subsampling indicated that sequencing depth was expected to affect the degree of clonotype sharing among donors. When a handful of donors were compared, the shared fraction of clonotypes was roughly 4.8% for naive CD4, around 4% for naive CD8, 2% to 2.5% for memory CD4, and 0.35% to 0.5% for memory CD8. Rarefaction of sorted-subset datasets indicated incomplete sequencing despite the large sequencing depth. Higher generation probabilities were observed for clonotypes shared by all four sorted-subset donors than for non-shared clonotypes.

The donors were healthy, HIV-negative adults who had no recently reported acute infections or vaccinations. All donors were Caucasian adults living in Nashville, Tennessee, USA. Magnetic negative selection was used to enrich CD4+ T cells, after which naive cells were positively selected on CD45RA and the negative fraction became the memory subset. Blood was obtained by leukapheresis, after which PBMCs were separated by Ficoll-Histopaque density gradient centrifugation and cryopreserved in liquid nitrogen vapor phase. Purity and quantity of every magnetically sorted T cell population were checked by analytical flow cytometry. Each sorted fraction had its genomic DNA isolated and then quantified by UV absorbance on a Nanodrop 2000c.

The TCR sequence derives from a man in his late teens or twenties in good health. Some clones in this sample may be carry-over from other donors' samples. Sequencing used naive CD4+ T cells from PBMCs. Explained via the paper, the cell subset or site label denotes: CD45RA+ positively selected. Recombination connected TRBV5-1 to TRBJ2-7, with 9 central nucleotides matching TRBD1. The CDR3 in this case is CASSLPGGTGTYEQYF. The nucleotide sequence reads TGCGCCAGCAGCTTGCCCGGGGGGACAGGGACCTACGAGCAGTACTTC.